Presented here are 13 T cell receptor beta chains from one specimen sequenced in a study of siplizumab effects on memory and regulatory T cells. Generated by immunoSEQ multiplex PCR, the TCRdb table keeps only in-frame clones and is missing some. The profile shows some 40,000 clones, roughly nine tenths of them singletons. Sequenced: naive CD4+ T cells sorted from blood. The receptors here all came from a human donor in good health.

The rearrangement joins TRBV6-5 to TRBJ2-4; 9 nucleotides line up with TRBD2. This CDR3 region has 14 residues. The germline V gene has CDR1 MNHEY and CDR2 SVGAGI. V was clipped by 5 bases and J by 9 bases; unmatched bases: 8. CDR3 nucleotides: TGTGCCAGCAGTAAAGCGGGGGGCCGGACCATTCAGTACTTC. Amino acid sequence: CASSKAGGRTIQYF.

The J gene is TRBJ1-3, the V gene TRBV5-4; unclear D gene. Deletions cut 3 bases from V and 0 bases from J, with 10 bases between. Germline values: CDR1 SGHNT, CDR2 YYREEE (reference sequence). The CDR3 consists of 15 residues. The DNA of the CDR3 is TGTGCCAGCAGCTCTGGTCAGAGCTCTGGAAACACCATATATTTT. Residues: CASSSGQSSGNTIYF.

This sequence joins TRBV6-5 and TRBJ2-7; D is unclear. The germline V and J ends were trimmed by 0 bases and 4 bases, with 10 bases remaining between them. From germline, CDR1 is MNHEY and CDR2 SVGAGI. The CDR3 is made up of 14 amino acids. This CDR3 is CASSYSYMGYEQYF. DNA for the CDR3: TGTGCCAGCAGTTACTCCTACATGGGTTACGAGCAGTACTTC.

This clone was seen only once. V and J are TRBV7-3 and TRBJ1-1; weak D call: TRBD1 (5 bases). The CDR3 contains 15 residues. V shed 4 bases and J shed 1 base, with 13 bases lying between them. CDR1 is SGHTA and CDR2 is FQGTGA in the germline V gene. Here the CDR3 reads CASSYSSTANTEAFF. The CDR3 DNA reads TGTGCCAGCAGCTACAGCTCGACAGCGAACACTGAAGCTTTCTTT. Together with reference TRBV7-3 and TRBJ1-1, the CDR3 gives the full variable domain: GAGVSQTPSNKVTEKGKYVELRCDPISGHTALYWYRQSLGQGPEFLIYFQGTGAADDSGLPNDRFFAVRPEGSVSTLKIQRTERGDSAVYLCASSYSSTANTEAFFGQGTRLTVV.

V is TRBV19 and J is TRBJ2-5; TRBD2 is a possible D gene (5 bases). Germline V gene data show CDR1 as LNHDA and CDR2 as SQIVND (reference sequence). Trimming took off 10 bases at V and 0 bases at J, with 9 bases between the two ends. The CDR3 totals 12 residues. CDR3 in amino acids: CATGGYQETQYF. DNA of the CDR3: TGTGCCACCGGCGGGTACCAAGAGACCCAGTACTTC.

Written as DNA, the CDR3 is TGTGCCAGCAGCTTAGCCGGGGTCGGCAGCTCCTACGAGCAGTACTTC. Amino acid sequence: CASSLAGVGSSYEQYF. This chain connects TRBV13 to TRBJ2-7, with D possibly matching TRBD2 (5 bases). The germline CDR1 and CDR2 sequences are PRHDT and FYEKMQ (reference sequence). This CDR3 comprises 16 residues. Trimming took off 1 base at V and 0 bases at J, with 13 bases between the two ends. The whole variable domain, remainder taken from reference TRBV13 and TRBJ2-7, is AAGVIQSPRHLIKEKRETATLKCYPIPRHDTVYWYQQGPGQDPQFLISFYEKMQSDKGSIPDRFSAQQFSDYHSELNMSSLELGDSALYFCASSLAGVGSSYEQYFGPGTRLTVT.

CDR3 DNA sequence: TGTGCCAGCAGCCCGACGGCAGGAGCGGGGGGACCCTACGAGCAGTACTTC. Amino acid sequence: CASSPTAGAGGPYEQYF. The chain has TRBV7-6 and TRBJ2-7, with TRBD2 matching 9 bases. Germline lookup yields CDR1 SGHVS and CDR2 FNYEAQ. V dropped 5 bases and J dropped 2; count of bases not matched to a gene: 13. The CDR3 extends over 17 amino acids.

V and J are TRBV15 and TRBJ2-1, with TRBD2 matching over 13 bases. V gave up 4 bases and J gave up 10 bases; unmatched junction bases: 10. The germline V gene encodes CDR1 LNHNV and CDR2 YYDKDF (reference sequence). CDR3 length: 16 amino acids. CDR3 sequence reads: CATSTILAGGPEEQFF. The DNA for the CDR3 is TGTGCCACCAGCACTATACTAGCGGGAGGGCCGGAGGAGCAGTTCTTC.

V and J are TRBV10-1 and TRBJ2-7; weak D call: TRBD1 (5 bases). Deletions cut 4 bases from V and 3 bases from J, with 16 bases between. Germline loops: CDR1 WNHNN, CDR2 SYGVQD (reference sequence). The CDR3 is 15 residues long. The CDR3 DNA reads as TGCGCCAGCAGTGGGGGCAGGGAATTTGTCTACGAGCAGTACTTC. Protein sequence: CASSGGREFVYEQYF.

This chain links TRBV5-1 with TRBJ2-3; tentatively, D is TRBD2 (6 bases). The germline CDR1 and CDR2 sequences are SGHRS and YFSETQ. The ends were cut back, 0 bases at V and 14 bases at J, with 19 bases in the middle. The CDR3 has 14 residues. CDR3 nucleotides: TGCGCCAGCAGCTTGGAGCTAATAACGGGGAGGAGGTATTTT. Its protein is CASSLELITGRRYF.

This clone was seen just once. The rearrangement links TRBV19 to TRBJ2-1; 11 bases map to TRBD1. The CDR3 runs to 14 residues. The germline V gene has CDR1 LNHDA and CDR2 SQIVND (reference sequence). V lost 7 bases to trimming and J lost 8 bases; unmatched junction nucleotides: 7. CDR3 sequence reads: CASKEDRGRDEQFF. Here the CDR3 DNA reads TGTGCCAGTAAGGAGGACAGGGGGCGAGATGAGCAGTTCTTC.

The chain has TRBV7-8 and TRBJ2-1; TRBD2 might be the D (6 bases). The germline CDR1 and CDR2 sequences are SGHVS and FQNEAQ. The CDR3 length is 20 residues. V lost 1 base and J lost 1, with 23 bases in between. The CDR3 loop is CASSLGMRGRDRGSYNEQFF. CDR3 DNA: TGTGCCAGCAGCTTAGGGATGCGGGGCCGAGACAGAGGTTCCTACAATGAGCAGTTCTTC.

The gene calls are TRBV2 and TRBJ1-6; perhaps TRBD1 as D (5 bases). CDR1 and CDR2 (germline): SNHLY, FYNNEI. The CDR3 has 14 residues. V lost 5 bases and J 7 bases, leaving 12 bases between the germline ends. The CDR3 nucleotides are TGTGCCAGCAGTCCGGGACGGGACAATTCACCCCTCCACTTT. Protein: CASSPGRDNSPLHF.